One and the same sample provided the 22 T cell receptor beta chains below, sequenced in a study of blood T cell repertoires in COVID-19. Assay used: immunoSEQ multiplex PCR; TCRdb lists only in-frame clones, some missing. The sample consists of over 200,000 clones, about nine tenths of them appearing once. Sequencing used peripheral blood. Receptors originate from a woman between 55 and 75 years old with acute or convalescent COVID-19.

The chain combines TRBV5-1 with TRBJ2-2, with TRBD1 matching 9 bases. Trimming cost V 6 bases and J 2 bases; bases outside gene matches: 8. Germline V gene lookup returns CDR1 SGHRS and CDR2 YFSETQ. CDR3 length: 16 residues. Written as DNA, the CDR3 is TGCGCCAGCAACGTAAGGACAGGGGAAAACACCGGGGAGCTGTTTTTT. Amino acids: CASNVRTGENTGELFF.

This rearrangement joins TRBV18 to TRBJ1-1; TRBD1 matches 7 bases. CDR3 length equals 17 residues. In germline, CDR1 is KGHSH, CDR2 LQKENI. Germline trimming cut 0 bases from V and 1 base from J; bases unmatched to any gene: 8. The DNA of the CDR3 is TGTGCCAGCTCACCACCGGCCGGGACAGAAGGGAACACTGAAGCTTTCTTT. Protein sequence: CASSPPAGTEGNTEAFF. The entire variable domain, with the rest obtained from reference TRBV18 and TRBJ1-1, is as follows: NAGVMQNPRHLVRRRGQEARLRCSPMKGHSHVYWYRQLPEEGLKFMVYLQKENIIDESGMPKERFSAEFPKEGPSILRIQQVVRGDSAAYFCASSPPAGTEGNTEAFFGQGTRLTVV.

This chain connects TRBV12-5 to TRBJ2-1; 11 nucleotides line up with TRBD2. With V trimmed by 5 bases and J by 10 bases, 16 bases remained unmatched. The germline V gene has CDR1 LGHNT and CDR2 FRNRAP. This CDR3 is 17 amino acids long. The CDR3 protein is CASGLPSTSGILREQFF. CDR3 DNA sequence: TGTGCTAGTGGTCTACCCTCGACTAGCGGGATTCTAAGGGAGCAGTTCTTC.

The rearrangement links TRBV19 to TRBJ1-1; TRBD1 is a possible D gene (6 bases). Deletions cut 6 bases from V and 5 bases from J, with 16 bases between. CDR1 is LNHDA, CDR2 SQIVND, per germline (reference sequence). This CDR3 is 14 amino acids long. The CDR3 nucleotides are TGTGCCAGTAGCGGGGGGCGGGGCGGAACTGAAGCTTTCTTT. It is translated as CASSGGRGGTEAFF.

V gene TRBV10-2 combines with J gene TRBJ1-2; TRBD1 might be the D (5 bases). This CDR3 is built from 14 residues. Per the germline V gene, CDR1 is WSHSY and CDR2 is SAAADI. Trimming took off 6 bases at V and 0 bases at J, with 11 bases between the two ends. CDR3 residues: CASSARQSNYGYTF. The CDR3 coding sequence is TGCGCCAGCAGCGCGAGACAGTCTAACTATGGCTACACCTTC.

The V and J genes are TRBV5-1 and TRBJ1-6; 8 nucleotides agree with TRBD1. The CDR3 is 13 residues long. V shed 4 bases, J shed 10 bases, and the junction held 4 bases outside the gene matches. Germline CDR1 SGHRS, CDR2 YFSETQ. In nucleotides, the CDR3 is TGCGCCAGCAGCGCCAGGGGGCAATCACCCCTCCACTTT. Protein sequence: CASSARGQSPLHF.

CDR3 coding DNA: TGCGCCAGCAGCTTGGCCCAGCAGGGGAACAATGAGCAGTTCTTC. It yields the protein CASSLAQQGNNEQFF. The V call is TRBV5-1, the J call TRBJ2-1, with D perhaps TRBD1 (6 bases). CDR1 is SGHRS, CDR2 YFSETQ, per germline. Trimming shortened V by 0 bases and J by 5 bases, and 12 bases separated the two germline ends. The CDR3 runs 15 residues.

The rearrangement joins TRBV5-8 to TRBJ2-4; 10 bases are a match to TRBD1. Trimming at V came to 4 bases and at J to 0 bases, leaving 13 bases not matched to a gene. The CDR3 contains 19 residues. Germline CDR1 SGHTS, CDR2 YDEGEE. In DNA form, the CDR3 reads TGTGCCAGCAGCGTTGTGCGGGGACAGGGGCTTCTAGCCAAAAACATTCAGTACTTC. It is translated as CASSVVRGQGLLAKNIQYF.

This sequence joins TRBV29-1 and TRBJ2-7; TRBD2 matches 11 bases. With 6 bases clipped from V and 2 bases from J, the junction kept 6 bases outside the gene matches. Germline values: CDR1 SQVTM, CDR2 ANQGSEA. This CDR3 has 14 amino acids. The CDR3 loop is CSVYSSGGTYEQYF. In nucleotides, the CDR3 is TGCAGCGTATACTCTAGCGGGGGGACCTACGAGCAGTACTTC.

The rearrangement uses TRBV5-1 and TRBJ1-6; 7 bases map to TRBD1. The V and J ends lost 4 bases and 3 bases, in that order; junction bases with no gene match: 4. The CDR3 contains 15 residues. Germline lookup yields CDR1 SGHRS and CDR2 YFSETQ. CDR3 coding DNA: TGCGCCAGCAGCGCCCAGGGGGACTATAATTCACCCCTCCACTTT. Translation gives CASSAQGDYNSPLHF. Supplemented by reference TRBV5-1 and TRBJ1-6, the full variable domain reads KAGVTQTPRYLIKTRGQQVTLSCSPISGHRSVSWYQQTPGQGLQFLFEYFSETQRNKGNFPGRFSGRQFSNSRSEMNVSTLELGDSALYLCASSAQGDYNSPLHFGNGTRLTVT.

The genes are TRBV9 and TRBJ1-3; D is ambiguous. The CDR3 contains 12 residues. Germline loops: CDR1 SGDLS, CDR2 YYNGEE. With 0 bases removed from V and 4 bases from J, the gap between germline ends came to 2 bases. Here the CDR3 reads CASSVAGNTIYF. CDR3 DNA: TGTGCCAGCAGCGTAGCGGGAAACACCATATATTTT.

The rearrangement joins TRBV4-1 to TRBJ1-2, with 7 bases matching TRBD1. V lost 2 bases, J lost 3 bases, and 18 bases stayed unmatched. The germline V gene encodes CDR1 MGHRA and CDR2 YSYEKL. The CDR3 has 19 amino acids. The CDR3 DNA sequence: TGCGCCAGCAGCCAACCTCCTTCCGCGAGAGGGGGCGGCTACTATGGCTACACCTTC. Translation gives CASSQPPSARGGGYYGYTF.

This chain joins TRBV2 and TRBJ2-5; D might be TRBD2 (6 bases). Germline V gene sequence: CDR1 SNHLY, CDR2 FYNNEI. The V gene lost 9 bases and the J gene lost 3 bases, with 8 bases spanning the gap. The CDR3 extends over 11 amino acids. The CDR3 nucleotides are TGTGCCAGGGGCGGGGAAGAGACCCAGTACTTC. Residues: CARGGEETQYF.

The table lists this clone with a count of one. CDR3 in DNA: TGTGCCAGCAGTCCTAGGGGGATCGAGAACACCGGGGAGCTGTTTTTT. This gives the protein CASSPRGIENTGELFF. This rearrangement joins TRBV28 to TRBJ2-2; a weak D match, TRBD1 (6 bases). CDR3 length: 16 residues. Germline CDR1 MDHEN, CDR2 SYDVKM. Trimming took 5 bases from V and 1 from J, leaving 14 bases between them.

This chain uses TRBV19 with TRBJ2-7, with D tentatively TRBD1 (5 bases). V was shortened by 1 base and J by 2 bases, with 18 bases between the two germline ends. CDR3 size: 17 residues. Germline V gene lookup returns CDR1 LNHDA and CDR2 SQIVND (reference sequence). The chain's CDR3 is CASSIAWLGAGAYEQYF. The CDR3 DNA reads TGTGCCAGTAGTATAGCCTGGTTAGGGGCAGGAGCCTACGAGCAGTACTTC.

The V gene is TRBV11-2, the J gene TRBJ1-3; no reliable D call. CDR3 length equals 16 residues. V was trimmed by 0 bases and J by 0 bases, leaving 9 bases between them. Germline CDR1 is SGHAT and CDR2 is FQNNGV. The DNA of the CDR3 is TGTGCCAGCAGCTTAGAAAGGACTCGCTCTGGAAACACCATATATTTT. Its protein product is CASSLERTRSGNTIYF. Full variable domain (outside the CDR3, taken from reference TRBV11-2 and TRBJ1-3): EAGVAQSPRYKIIEKRQSVAFWCNPISGHATLYWYQQILGQGPKLLIQFQNNGVVDDSQLPKDRFSAERLKGVDSTLKIQPAKLEDSAVYLCASSLERTRSGNTIYFGEGSWLTVV.

The chain combines TRBV4-2 with TRBJ2-7; 10 bases agree with TRBD2. This CDR3 comprises 18 residues. V gave up 0 bases and J gave up 5 bases; unmatched junction bases: 13. Germline V gives CDR1 LGHNA, CDR2 YNFKEQ. CDR3 in DNA: TGTGCCAGCAGCCAAGATCCCAGCGGGAGGGCAACTTTCCACGAGCAGTACTTC. As protein: CASSQDPSGRATFHEQYF.

This clone is a singleton in its sample. It may be a read error: a sequence one base away is much more abundant. The gene calls are TRBV19 and TRBJ1-5; 7 nucleotides align to TRBD1. The CDR3 extends over 13 amino acids. Per germline, CDR1 LNHDA and CDR2 SQIVND (reference sequence). V lost 3 bases, J lost 4 bases, and 0 bases stayed unmatched. CDR3 nucleotide sequence: TGTGCCAGTAGTATGACAGGGAATCAGCCCCAGCATTTT. Its protein is CASSMTGNQPQHF.

The gene calls are TRBV6-5 and TRBJ1-5; D perhaps matches TRBD1 (6 bases). This CDR3 has 14 amino acids. Germline assignment: CDR1 MNHEY and CDR2 SVGAGI. The V and J ends lost 6 bases and 3 bases respectively, with 12 bases between them. The CDR3, as DNA: TGTGCCAGCAGCCGGACAGCATTCAATCAGCCCCAGCATTTT. Its translation: CASSRTAFNQPQHF.

The rearrangement joins TRBV19 to TRBJ2-5; the match to TRBD2 covers 11 bases. Germline V gene data show CDR1 as LNHDA and CDR2 as SQIVND (reference sequence). This CDR3 is 15 amino acids long. The J segment lost 3 bases and the V segment lost 6 bases, leaving 6 bases of the junction unmatched. The CDR3 coding sequence is TGTGCCAGTAGCTTAGCGGGAGGGGGAGAAGAGACCCAGTACTTC. Translation gives CASSLAGGGEETQYF.

V is TRBV7-9 and J is TRBJ1-3; 8 bases match TRBD1. This CDR3 is built from 16 residues. Germline V lookup: CDR1 SEHNR, CDR2 FQNEAQ (reference sequence). J gave up 1 base and V 5 bases, and 7 bases lay outside the gene matches. The CDR3 nucleotides read TGTGCCAGCAGCCCCGGGCAGGGGGCATCTGGAAACACCATATATTTT. This codes for CASSPGQGASGNTIYF. Full variable domain (remainder filled in from reference TRBV7-9 and TRBJ1-3): DTGVSQNPRHKITKRGQNVTFRCDPISEHNRLYWYRQTLGQGPEFLTYFQNEAQLEKSRLLSDRFSAERPKGSFSTLEIQRTEQGDSAMYLCASSPGQGASGNTIYFGEGSWLTVV.

This chain connects TRBV9 to TRBJ1-1; 8 nucleotides agree with TRBD1. Per the germline V gene, CDR1 is SGDLS and CDR2 is YYNGEE. J was trimmed by 10 bases and V by 5 bases; bases with no gene match: 4. CDR3 length equals 11 residues. The CDR3 DNA follows: TGTGCCAGCAGTAGGACAGGGTTAGCTTTCTTT. Residues: CASSRTGLAFF.